Given below is one T cell receptor (beta chain) in context. Antigen specificity is unknown. There are 13 residues in the CDR3. CDR1 is MNHEY, CDR2 SMNVEV, per germline (reference sequence). Germline trimming cut 7 bases from V and 1 base from J; bases unmatched to any gene: 1. This sample was taken from a study of T-cell memory formation after mild COVID-19. Study overall: TCR clusters mostly belonged to single donors.

Notes on the study in general: Later expanders leaned toward CD4+, whereas clones contracting from day 15 to 85 were balanced CD4/CD8.

TCRdb fed the 5' RACE reads into MiXCR, producing one record per CDR3 protein. Of 350,000 to 550,000 distinct CDR3 sequences in the sample, 18% were seen once. The sequencing sample was made of PBMCs or a T cell subset sorted from them (not recorded which). This TCR was sampled from a man aged 18 to 30 who had mild COVID-19 (a few samples of this study predate the infection). Cell type and time point are not known. The chain links TRBV27 to TRBJ2-3, with 8 bases identical to TRBD2. CDR3 residues: CASKTSGTDTQYF. The CDR3 region has the DNA TGTGCCAGCAAGACTAGCGGCACAGATACGCAGTATTTT.